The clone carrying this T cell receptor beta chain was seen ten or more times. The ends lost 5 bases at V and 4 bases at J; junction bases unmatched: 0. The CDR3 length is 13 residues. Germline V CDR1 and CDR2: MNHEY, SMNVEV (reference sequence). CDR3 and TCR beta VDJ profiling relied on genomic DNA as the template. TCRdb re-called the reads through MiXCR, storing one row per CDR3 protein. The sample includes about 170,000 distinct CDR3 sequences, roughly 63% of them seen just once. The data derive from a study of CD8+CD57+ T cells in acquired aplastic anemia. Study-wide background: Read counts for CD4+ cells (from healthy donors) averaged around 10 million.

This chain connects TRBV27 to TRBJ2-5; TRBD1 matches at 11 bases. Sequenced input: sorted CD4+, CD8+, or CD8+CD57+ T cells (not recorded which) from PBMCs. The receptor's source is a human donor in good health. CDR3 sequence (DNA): TGTGCCAGCAGTGGGACAGGGGGAGAGACCCAGTACTTC. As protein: CASSGTGGETQYF.